This T cell receptor (beta chain) is from a study of blood T cell repertoires in COVID-19 (dated by TCRdb to the early 2020s). For context, the study as a whole: The collaborator samples originated in the United States, Italy and Spain and spanned the acute and convalescent phases of COVID-19. Samples were obtained from the ongoing ImmuneRACE study (first 160 participants) and from over 1,000 subjects provided by 6 global collaborators. Nearly every sample came with metadata listing a de-identified subject ID, COVID-19 status, age in years and sex. The prospective study material was composed of cDNA or gDNA derived from T cells, B-cell-depleted T cells, or PBMCs. Where HLA class I and class II types were available, the types were taken from metadata supplied by the sample provider, not from assay-based typing. The repertoires were released in a freely available public database meant as a resource for research on the immune response to SARS-CoV-2. The dataset comprised deeply sampled blood TCRbeta repertoires from subjects exposed to, actively infected with, or recovered from COVID-19.

V is pruned by 0 bases and J by 6 bases, leaving 4 bases of the junction without a gene match. Including the terminal cysteine and phenylalanine, the CDR3 comprises 15 residues. CDR3 DNA is the only sequence kept; it has 45 bases, read in frame from the first base. Based on the germline V gene (reference sequence), the CDR1 and CDR2 sequences are LGHDT and YNNKEL. Notes on this clone: Its antigen remains unidentified. Within one base of it there is no much larger clone, and no base qualities were kept.

Summary of the overall study and its limitations: How much clinical and demographic metadata was included differed by source and by participant, and the metadata was provided uncurated.

TCRbeta CDR3 regions were amplified from genomic DNA using the immunoSEQ Assay, a bias-controlled multiplex PCR. The original methods were these. Within the assay, amplification of reference gene primers was used to estimate how many nucleated cells each sample contained. To quantify the absolute abundance of each unique TCRbeta CDR3 rearrangement, sequence reads were collapsed and filtered. For each sample, productive Simpson clonality was calculated by taking the square root of Simpson's diversity index across productive rearrangements. The table was pulled from immuneACCESS by TCRdb, which kept in-frame rearrangements only. Such tables lose some clones; where checked, under half of the loss comes from unresolved V genes, and the rest has no known cause. V, J and clone size were drawn from that table, and D and trimming were deduced from the DNA. Present in this sample are more than 150,000 clones, approximately 92% of which were seen just once. In total, the top ten clones hold about 15% of the sample.

Collaborating institutions collected whole blood in K2EDTA tubes following their own protocols. For TCRbeta analysis, collaborator samples were shipped as frozen whole blood, as isolated PBMCs, or as DNA extracted from either sample type. This receptor was obtained from a woman aged 40 to 50 with acute or convalescent COVID-19. The sequenced sample was peripheral blood. The V and J genes are TRBV3-1 (or the pseudogene TRBV3-2) and TRBJ1-5, with 8 central nucleotides matching TRBD1. The DNA sequence follows: TGTGCCAGCAGCCAAGACGTGACAGGGGCTCAGCCCCAGCATTTT. The encoded protein is CASSQDVTGAQPQHF.